Shown below are 10 T cell receptor beta chains from a single sample sequenced in a study of blood T cell repertoires in COVID-19. Libraries were prepared by immunoSEQ multiplex PCR; TCRdb keeps only in-frame clonotypes and omits some of them. This table has about 250,000 clones, around four fifths appearing once. The material sequenced was peripheral blood. Every receptor here comes from a man in his forties with active or convalescent COVID-19.

The chain uses TRBV10-1 and TRBJ1-4, with 8 bases that match TRBD1. The CDR3 extends over 13 amino acids. V lost 8 bases, J lost 3 bases, and 2 bases stayed unmatched. Germline CDR1 reads WNHNN; CDR2 reads SYGVQD (reference sequence). For the CDR3, the DNA is TGCGCCAGCGAACAGGGGGCTAATGAAAAACTGTTTTTT. Translating it yields CASEQGANEKLFF.

This chain links TRBV6-2 or TRBV6-3 with TRBJ1-5; no clear D. Trimming pared 2 bases from V and 7 bases from J, leaving 15 bases between. The CDR3 loop spans 15 amino acids. Germline V lookup: CDR1 MNHEY, CDR2 SVGEGT. The CDR3 coding sequence is TGTGCCAGCAGTTACCCTGGAGGCTCCGGGCAGCCCCAGCATTTT. Translation gives CASSYPGGSGQPQHF.

The V gene is TRBV24-1, the J gene TRBJ1-1, with D hard to call. Germline assignment: CDR1 KGHDR and CDR2 SFDVKD. The CDR3 contains 13 residues. The V and J ends lost 3 bases and 1 base respectively, with 5 bases between them. CDR3 region: CATSDGQNTEAFF. The DNA of the CDR3 is TGTGCCACCAGTGATGGCCAGAACACTGAAGCTTTCTTT.

V usage is TRBV24-1 and J usage is TRBJ2-7; 10 bases line up with TRBD1. The CDR3 is made up of 16 amino acids. Trimming cost V 2 bases and J 3 bases; bases outside gene matches: 6. CDR1 is KGHDR, CDR2 SFDVKD, per germline. CDR3: CATSDSRQGASYEQYF. CDR3 nucleotide sequence: TGTGCCACCAGTGATTCCCGACAGGGGGCAAGCTACGAGCAGTACTTC.

This clone appeared a single time. The chain recombines TRBV5-4 with TRBJ1-4; unclear D gene. Trimming cost V 4 bases and J 5 bases, with 9 bases left between them. Germline lookup yields CDR1 SGHNT and CDR2 YYREEE (reference sequence). The CDR3 consists of 13 residues. DNA of the CDR3: TGTGCCAGCAGCGTTACATCGAATGAAAAACTGTTTTTT. Amino acid sequence: CASSVTSNEKLFF. Full variable domain (remainder filled in from reference TRBV5-4 and TRBJ1-4): ETGVTQSPTHLIKTRGQQVTLRCSSQSGHNTVSWYQQALGQGPQFIFQYYREEENGRGNFPPRFSGLQFPNYSSELNVNALELDDSALYLCASSVTSNEKLFFGSGTQLSVL.

The J gene is TRBJ1-1, the V gene TRBV6-5; 7 nucleotides align to TRBD1. The junction had 6 bases not matched to a gene; V was cut back by 10 bases and J by 1 base. The germline V gene has CDR1 MNHEY and CDR2 SVGAGI. This CDR3 is 13 amino acids long. In nucleotides, the CDR3 is TGTGCCACCATGGACAGGCAGAACACTGAAGCTTTCTTT. Protein: CATMDRQNTEAFF.

The chain employs TRBV5-1 and TRBJ1-1; D unclear. The CDR3 totals 13 residues. Trimming left V 0 bases short and J 1 base short, with 4 bases between. The germline CDR1 and CDR2 sequences are SGHRS and YFSETQ. The CDR3 nucleotides are TGCGCCAGCAGCTTGGACAGGAACACTGAAGCTTTCTTT. Protein product: CASSLDRNTEAFF.

J is TRBJ2-5 and V is TRBV7-9; no definite D call. V was pared by 5 bases and J by 2 bases, with 12 bases between. This CDR3 contains 14 residues. Germline CDR1 and CDR2: SEHNR and FQNEAQ (reference sequence). CDR3 sequence: CASSLEELQETQYF. The CDR3 DNA reads as TGTGCCAGCAGCCTAGAGGAGTTACAAGAGACCCAGTACTTC.

The chain has TRBV19 and TRBJ1-6; TRBD1 aligns across 9 bases. The CDR3 spans 17 residues. Per the germline V gene, CDR1 is LNHDA and CDR2 is SQIVND (reference sequence). The V segment lost 5 bases and the J segment 5 bases; nucleotides outside the gene matches: 10. The CDR3 protein is CASSPPDRGGHNSPLHF. CDR3 DNA: TGTGCCAGTAGTCCCCCGGACAGGGGTGGGCATAATTCACCCCTCCACTTT.

The gene calls are TRBV30 and TRBJ2-1, with 7 bases that match TRBD2. Germline V gives CDR1 GTSNPN, CDR2 SVGIG (reference sequence). J gave up 5 bases and V 0 bases, and 4 bases lay outside the gene matches. This CDR3 region has 14 residues. In nucleotides, the CDR3 is TGTGCCTGGAGTGTAAGCCTAGCGGACAATGAGCAGTTCTTC. Translation gives CAWSVSLADNEQFF.